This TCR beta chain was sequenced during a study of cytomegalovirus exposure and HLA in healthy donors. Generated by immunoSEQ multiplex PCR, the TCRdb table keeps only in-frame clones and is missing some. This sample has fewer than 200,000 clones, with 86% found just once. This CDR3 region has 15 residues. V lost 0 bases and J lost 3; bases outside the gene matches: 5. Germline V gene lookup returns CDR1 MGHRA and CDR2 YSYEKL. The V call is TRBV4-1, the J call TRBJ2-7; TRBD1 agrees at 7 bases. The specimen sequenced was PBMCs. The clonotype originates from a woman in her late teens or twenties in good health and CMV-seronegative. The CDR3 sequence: CASSQEHRGIYEQYF. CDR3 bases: TGCGCCAGCAGCCAAGAACACAGGGGAATCTACGAGCAGTACTTC.